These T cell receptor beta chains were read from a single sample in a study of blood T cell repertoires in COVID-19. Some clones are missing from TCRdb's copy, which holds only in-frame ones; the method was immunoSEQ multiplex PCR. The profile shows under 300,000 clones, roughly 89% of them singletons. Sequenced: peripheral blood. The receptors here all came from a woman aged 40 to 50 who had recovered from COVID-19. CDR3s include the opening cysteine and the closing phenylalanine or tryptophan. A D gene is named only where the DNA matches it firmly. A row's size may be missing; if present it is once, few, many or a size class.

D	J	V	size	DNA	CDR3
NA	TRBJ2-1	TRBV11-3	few	TGTGCCAGCAGCTTAGTCGGCCAGGGGCACTACAATGAGCAGTTCTTC	CASSLVGQGHYNEQFF
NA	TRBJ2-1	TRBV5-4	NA	TGTGCCAGCAGCTTGATTTCTTATGAGCAGTTCTTC	CASSLISYEQFF
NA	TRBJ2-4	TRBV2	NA	TGTGCCATTACCCCCAGGGCCAAAAACATTCAGTACTTC	CAITPRAKNIQYF
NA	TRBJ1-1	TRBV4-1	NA	TGCGCCAGCAGCCAAGGTCCCAGTCAGAACACTGAAGCTTTCTTT	CASSQGPSQNTEAFF
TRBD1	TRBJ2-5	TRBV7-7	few	TGTGCCAGCAGCTCCGGACAGGGGAGAGGACAAGAGACCCAGTACTTC	CASSSGQGRGQETQYF
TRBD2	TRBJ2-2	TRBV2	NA	TGTGCCAGCCGCGGCCCGGGACTAGCGGGGGGTAGAACCGGGGAGCTGTTTTTT	CASRGPGLAGGRTGELFF
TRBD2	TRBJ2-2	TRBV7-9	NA	TGTGCCAGCAGCCCCCCCTTACTAGCGGCGAACACCGGGGAGCTGTTTTTT	CASSPPLLAANTGELFF
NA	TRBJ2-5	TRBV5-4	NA	TGTGCCAGCAGCTTGGGGGCATCAGGGGCCCAAGAGACCCAGTACTTC	CASSLGASGAQETQYF
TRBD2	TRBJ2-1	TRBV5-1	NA	TGCGCCAGCAGCTTGGGCGGGGGGAGCTCCTACAATGAGCAGTTCTTC	CASSLGGGSSYNEQFF
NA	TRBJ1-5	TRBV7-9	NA	TGTGCCAGCAGCTTACTATCGGATCAGCCCCAGCATTTT	CASSLLSDQPQHF
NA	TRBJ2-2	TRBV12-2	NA	TGTGCGAGGGGGCCCGGGGAGCTGTTTTTT	CARGPGELFF
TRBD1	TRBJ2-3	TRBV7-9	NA	TGTGCCAGCAGCTTAGGGGACAGGGTAGTAGCAGATACGCAGTATTTT	CASSLGDRVVADTQYF
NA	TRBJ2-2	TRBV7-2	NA	TGTGCCAGCAGGACCTCTGGCGGGACCGGGGAGCTGTTTTTT	CASRTSGGTGELFF
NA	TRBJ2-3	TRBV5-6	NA	TGTGCCAGCAGCCGTCCGGGGTTCACAGATACGCAGTATTTT	CASSRPGFTDTQYF
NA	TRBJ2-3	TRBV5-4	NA	TGTGCCAGCAGCCAGGACAGTGAAGGTACGCAGTATTTT	CASSQDSEGTQYF
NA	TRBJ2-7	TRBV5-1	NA	TGCGCCAGCTCGCGTTCTGGGGAGGTCTACGAGCAGTACTTC	CASSRSGEVYEQYF
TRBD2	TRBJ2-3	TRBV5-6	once	TGTGCCAGCAGCTATCTTGGACTAGCGGGAGAGGGAGATACGCAGTATTTT	CASSYLGLAGEGDTQYF
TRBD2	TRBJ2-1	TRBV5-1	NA	TGCGCCAGCAGCTTGCTCCTTTCTAGCGGGGGCTACAATGAGCAGTTCTTC	CASSLLLSSGGYNEQFF
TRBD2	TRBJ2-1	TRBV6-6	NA	TGTGCCAGCAGTTGGACTAGCGGGAGGCCTGAGCAGTTCTTC	CASSWTSGRPEQFF
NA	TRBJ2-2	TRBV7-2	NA	TGTGCCAGCAGCCCTCTCCGGAGCTCGAACACCGGGGAGCTGTTTTTT	CASSPLRSSNTGELFF
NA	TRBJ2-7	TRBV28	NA	TGTGCCAGCAGTTTATTGTCAGGGGGACTCTACGAGCAGTACTTC	CASSLLSGGLYEQYF
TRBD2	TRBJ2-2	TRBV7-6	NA	TGTGCCAGCAGCTCCTCTCTACTAGCGGGGGAGGTGTCCACCGGGGAGCTGTTTTTT	CASSSSLLAGEVSTGELFF
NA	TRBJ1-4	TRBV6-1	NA	TGTGCCAGCAGTGAACTTAGGGGCCGGGCTTTTGAAAAACTGTTTTTT	CASSELRGRAFEKLFF
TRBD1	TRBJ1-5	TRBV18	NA	TGTGCCAGCTCACCACGGACAGGGAAAGACAATCAGCCCCAGCATTTT	CASSPRTGKDNQPQHF
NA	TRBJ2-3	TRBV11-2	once	TGTGCCAGCAGCTTGCGACGGGGAGGCACAGATACGCAGTATTTT	CASSLRRGGTDTQYF
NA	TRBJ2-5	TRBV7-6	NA	TGTGCCAGCAGCTTAGGCCCTTTCCGGGACTCCGGAACCCAGTACTTC	CASSLGPFRDSGTQYF
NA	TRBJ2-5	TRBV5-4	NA	TGTGCCAGCAGCTTACAGGGGGGGTTGAAAACCCAGTACTTC	CASSLQGGLKTQYF
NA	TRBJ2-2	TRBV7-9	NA	TGTGCCAGCAGCGTCAGTACCGGGGAGCTGTTTTTT	CASSVSTGELFF
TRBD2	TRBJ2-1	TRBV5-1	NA	TGCGCCAGCAGCGACGGACTAGCGGCCTACAATGAGCAGTTCTTC	CASSDGLAAYNEQFF
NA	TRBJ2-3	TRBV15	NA	TGTGCCACCAATCCGGGGGGCACAGATACGCAGTATTTT	CATNPGGTDTQYF
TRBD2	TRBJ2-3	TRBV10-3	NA	TGTGCCATCAAGGAGGGAGCGGGGTCATACACAGATACGCAGTATTTT	CAIKEGAGSYTDTQYF
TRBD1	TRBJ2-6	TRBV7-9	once	TGTGCCGGACGACAGGGAGAGGAAGGGGCCAACGTCCTGACTTTC	CAGRQGEEGANVLTF
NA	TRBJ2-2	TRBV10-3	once	TGTGCCATCAGTGAGCCTAGCCTAAACACCGGGGAGCTGTTTTTT	CAISEPSLNTGELFF
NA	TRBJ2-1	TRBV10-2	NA	TGCGCCAGCAGTGTCCGGGACAAATCCTACAATGAGCAGTTCTTC	CASSVRDKSYNEQFF
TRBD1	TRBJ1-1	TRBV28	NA	TGTGCCAGCACTACACCGGGACAGACGAACACTGAAGCTTTCTTT	CASTTPGQTNTEAFF
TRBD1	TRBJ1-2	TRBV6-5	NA	TGTGCCAGCAGTCCGGGACAGCTCTATGGCTACACCTTC	CASSPGQLYGYTF
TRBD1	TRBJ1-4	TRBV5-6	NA	TGTGCCAGCAGGGGATCGGGACAGGGGGCAAGGAAACTGTTTTTT	CASRGSGQGARKLFF
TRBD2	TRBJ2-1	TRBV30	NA	TGTGCCTGGACTTACTCGGGGGGGGATTACAATGAGCAGTTCTTC	CAWTYSGGDYNEQFF
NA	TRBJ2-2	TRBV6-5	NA	TGTGCCAGCTACCCCCTAGGCAGAGACACCGGGGAGCTGTTTTTT	CASYPLGRDTGELFF
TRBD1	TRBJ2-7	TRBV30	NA	TGTGCCTGGAGTGTAGGGACAGGCTACGAGCAGTACTTC	CAWSVGTGYEQYF
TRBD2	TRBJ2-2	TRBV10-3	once	TGTGCCACGAGCGGGGGGCCGAACACCGGGGAGCTGTTTTTT	CATSGGPNTGELFF
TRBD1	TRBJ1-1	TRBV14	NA	TGTGCCAGCAGCCAAGCCGGACAGGGGGAAACTGAAGCTTTCTTT	CASSQAGQGETEAFF
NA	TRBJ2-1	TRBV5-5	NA	TGTGCCAGCAGCCCCCAGGGCACCCCCAACAATGAGCAGTTCTTC	CASSPQGTPNNEQFF
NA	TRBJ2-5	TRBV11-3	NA	TGTGCCAGCAGCTTAGGAACTAGCTGGCGACAAGAGACCCAGTACTTC	CASSLGTSWRQETQYF
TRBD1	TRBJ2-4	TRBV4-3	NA	TGCGCCAGCAGCCAAGATAAGGGTACAGGGGACATTCAGTACTTC	CASSQDKGTGDIQYF
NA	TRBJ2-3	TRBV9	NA	TGTGCCAGCAGCGTATTTGGCGGGGATAAAGATACGCAGTATTTT	CASSVFGGDKDTQYF
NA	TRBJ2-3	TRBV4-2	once	TGTGCCAGCAGCCAAGAGGGGGGGCCCGCAGATACGCAGTATTTT	CASSQEGGPADTQYF
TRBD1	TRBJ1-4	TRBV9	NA	TGTGCCAGCAGCCCCTACCCCAGACAGGGCTCTGAAAAACTGTTTTTT	CASSPYPRQGSEKLFF
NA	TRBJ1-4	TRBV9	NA	TGTGCCAGCAGCTCCTCGGCGGCGGGGGGTGAAAAACTGTTTTTT	CASSSSAAGGEKLFF
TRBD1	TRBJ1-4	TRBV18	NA	TGTGCCAGCTCACGCACAGGGGTTGGCGAAAAACTGTTTTTT	CASSRTGVGEKLFF
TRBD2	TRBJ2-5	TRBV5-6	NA	TGTGCCAGCAGCGGGGGACTAGCGGGTCTGGGGGAGACCCAGTACTTC	CASSGGLAGLGETQYF
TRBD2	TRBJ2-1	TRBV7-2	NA	TGTGCCAGCAGCCGCACAGGACTAGCGGGACTTGAGCAGTTCTTC	CASSRTGLAGLEQFF
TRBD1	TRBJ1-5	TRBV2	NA	TGTGCCAGCAGTGAAGGGGGGACAGTCCAGCCCCAGCATTTT	CASSEGGTVQPQHF
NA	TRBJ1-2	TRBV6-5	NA	TGTGCCAGCAGTTACTCCCACCGACTGAACTATGGCTACACCTTC	CASSYSHRLNYGYTF
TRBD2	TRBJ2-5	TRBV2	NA	TGTGCCAGCGGGGGGACTAGCGGGAGACTACAAGAGACCCAGTACTTC	CASGGTSGRLQETQYF
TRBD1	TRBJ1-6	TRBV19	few	TGTGCCAGTAGTACCGGACAGGGGGCTATGGATTCACCCCTCCACTTT	CASSTGQGAMDSPLHF